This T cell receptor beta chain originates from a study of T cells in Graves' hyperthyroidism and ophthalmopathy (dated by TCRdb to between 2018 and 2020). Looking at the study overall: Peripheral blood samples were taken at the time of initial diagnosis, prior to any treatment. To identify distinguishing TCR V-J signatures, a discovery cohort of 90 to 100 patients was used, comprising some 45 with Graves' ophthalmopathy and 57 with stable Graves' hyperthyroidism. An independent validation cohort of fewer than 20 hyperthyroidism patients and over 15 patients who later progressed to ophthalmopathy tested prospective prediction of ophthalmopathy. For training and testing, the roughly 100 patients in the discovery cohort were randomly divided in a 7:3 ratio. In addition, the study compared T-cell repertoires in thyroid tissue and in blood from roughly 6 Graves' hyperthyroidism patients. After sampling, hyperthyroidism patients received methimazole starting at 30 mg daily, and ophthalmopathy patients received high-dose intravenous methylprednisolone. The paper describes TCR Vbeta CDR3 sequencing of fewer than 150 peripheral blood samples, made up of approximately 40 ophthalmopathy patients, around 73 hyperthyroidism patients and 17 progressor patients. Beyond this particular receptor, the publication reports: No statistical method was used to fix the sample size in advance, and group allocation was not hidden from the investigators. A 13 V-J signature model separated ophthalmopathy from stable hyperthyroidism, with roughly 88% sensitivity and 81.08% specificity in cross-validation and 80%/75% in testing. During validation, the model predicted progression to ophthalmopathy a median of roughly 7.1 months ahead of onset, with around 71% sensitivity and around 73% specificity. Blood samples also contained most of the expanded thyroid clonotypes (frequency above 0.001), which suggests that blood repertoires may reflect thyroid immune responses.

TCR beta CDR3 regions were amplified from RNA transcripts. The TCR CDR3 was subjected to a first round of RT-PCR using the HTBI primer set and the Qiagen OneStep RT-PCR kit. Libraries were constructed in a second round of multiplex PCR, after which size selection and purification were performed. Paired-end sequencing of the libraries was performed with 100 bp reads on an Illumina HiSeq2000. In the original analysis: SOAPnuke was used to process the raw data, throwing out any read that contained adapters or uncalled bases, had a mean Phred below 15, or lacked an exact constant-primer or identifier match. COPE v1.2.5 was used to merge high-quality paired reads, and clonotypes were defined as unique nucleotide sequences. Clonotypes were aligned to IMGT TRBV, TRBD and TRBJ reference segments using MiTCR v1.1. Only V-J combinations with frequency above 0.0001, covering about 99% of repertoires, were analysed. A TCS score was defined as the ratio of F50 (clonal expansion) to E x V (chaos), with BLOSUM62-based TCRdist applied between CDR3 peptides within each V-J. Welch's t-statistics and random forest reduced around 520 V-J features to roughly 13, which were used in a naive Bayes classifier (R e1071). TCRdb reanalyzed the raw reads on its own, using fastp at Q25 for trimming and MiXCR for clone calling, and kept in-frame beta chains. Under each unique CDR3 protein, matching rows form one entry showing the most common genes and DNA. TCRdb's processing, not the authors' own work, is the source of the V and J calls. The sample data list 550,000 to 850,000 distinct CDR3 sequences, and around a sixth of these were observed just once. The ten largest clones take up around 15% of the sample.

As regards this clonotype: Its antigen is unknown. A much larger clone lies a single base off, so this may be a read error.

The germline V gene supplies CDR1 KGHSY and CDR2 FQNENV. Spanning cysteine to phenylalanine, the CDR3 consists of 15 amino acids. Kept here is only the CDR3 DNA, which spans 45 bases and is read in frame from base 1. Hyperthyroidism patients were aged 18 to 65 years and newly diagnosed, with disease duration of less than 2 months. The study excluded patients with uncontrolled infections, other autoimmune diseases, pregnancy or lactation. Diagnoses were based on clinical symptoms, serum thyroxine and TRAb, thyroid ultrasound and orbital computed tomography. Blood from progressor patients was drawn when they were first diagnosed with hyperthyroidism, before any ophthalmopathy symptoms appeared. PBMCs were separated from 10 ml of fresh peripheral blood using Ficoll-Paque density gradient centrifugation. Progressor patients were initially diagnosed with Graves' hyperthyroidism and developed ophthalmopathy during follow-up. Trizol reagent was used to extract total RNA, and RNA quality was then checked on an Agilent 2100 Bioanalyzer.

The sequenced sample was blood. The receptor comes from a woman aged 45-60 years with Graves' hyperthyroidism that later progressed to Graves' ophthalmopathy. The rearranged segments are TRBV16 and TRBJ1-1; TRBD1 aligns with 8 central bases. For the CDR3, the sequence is CASGQLDREGTEAFF. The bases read TGTGCCAGCGGCCAACTGGACAGGGAGGGCACTGAAGCTTTCTTT.